This T cell receptor (beta chain) was documented in a study of shared clonotypes between healthy human individuals. Whole-study context: Used for every donor were three CD4 naive, three CD4 memory, two CD8 naive and one CD8 memory plate.

Sorted-subset replicate PCRs used roughly 220 ng DNA, around 27,000 T cell genomes. Assay: immunoSEQ multiplex PCR; the TCRdb copy retains only in-frame clones and omits some. Of some 2,500,000 clones detected, 93% appear once; the ten largest clones hold about 0.39%. The donors were all Caucasian adults (living in Nashville, Tennessee). A split of CD4+ cells into CD45RA+ naive and CD45RA-negative memory subsets was performed. This CDR3 has 14 amino acids. Germline values: CDR1 SGHKS, CDR2 YYEKEE (reference sequence). Unmatched junction bases numbered 12, after V lost 6 bases and J lost 6 bases. Sequenced material: naive CD4+ T cells from PBMCs. Subset in this sample: CD45RA+ positively selected. The receptor was isolated from a man aged 18 to 30 in good health. Some clones in this sample may be carry-over from other donors' samples. The chain couples TRBV5-5 to TRBJ2-7; the match to TRBD2 covers 7 bases. CDR3 loop: CASTNAGDRREQYF. The CDR3 DNA reads as TGTGCCAGCACCAACGCGGGAGACCGGCGCGAGCAGTACTTC.